This TCR beta chain was sequenced during a study of shared clonotypes between healthy human individuals. General study results and limits: Sampling covered blood only; tissue repertoires likely differ.

Naive CD8 cells lacked CD45RO and underwent positive selection for CCR7, leaving out terminally differentiated effector memory CD45RA+ cells. Sequencing was performed with immunoSEQ multiplex PCR; in TCRdb, only in-frame clones are kept and a portion is missing. The table includes about 2 million clones, less than 95% detected once. Concerning this clone itself: The antigen is not known.

Losses at the gene ends were 1 base for V and 5 bases for J; bases not matched to a gene: 4. This CDR3 is 16 amino acids long. Germline CDR1 and CDR2: MNHNS and SASEGT. The sample consisted of naive CD8+ T cells sorted from blood. The chain has TRBV6-1 and TRBJ2-3, with 12 nucleotides matching TRBD2. The origin of this receptor is a man younger than 35 in good health. The CDR3 is CASSEGLAGEGDTQYF. The CDR3 DNA is TGTGCCAGCAGTGAAGGACTAGCGGGGGAGGGAGATACGCAGTATTTT.